Shown below are 10 T cell receptor beta chains from a single sample sequenced in a study of beta chain features in type 1 diabetes. Overall study findings and caveats: A moderate, significant TCRB CDR3 shortening appeared in type 1 diabetes across four CD4+ subsets.

Their target antigens are unknown. Every isolated RNA sample was fully reverse transcribed, so sequencing captured expressed TCRB transcripts. Clones were sequenced by immunoSEQ multiplex PCR, and TCRdb holds only the in-frame ones, with some missing. Among some 350,000 clones listed, around 10% were seen once. Material: central memory CD4+ T cells from blood. The receptor source for this set is a man younger than 40 with type 1 diabetes.

CDR3 nucleotides: TGCGCCAGCAGCCAAGAAGGAAGTTATAGCAATCAGCCCCAGCATTTT. It yields the protein CASSQEGSYSNQPQHF. This rearrangement joins TRBV4-1 to TRBJ1-5, with unresolved D. From germline, CDR1 is MGHRA and CDR2 YSYEKL. CDR3 size: 16 residues. V was pared by 0 bases and J by 0 bases, with 9 bases between.

This clone has ten or more counts. The chain is built from TRBV7-9 and TRBJ1-5, with 7 bases fitting TRBD1. J gave up 5 bases and V 5 bases, and 3 bases lay outside the gene matches. The germline V gene encodes CDR1 SEHNR and CDR2 FQNEAQ (reference sequence). The CDR3 covers 13 residues. The CDR3 loop reads CASSRQGDQPQHF. Written as DNA, the CDR3 is TGTGCCAGCAGCCGACAGGGAGATCAGCCCCAGCATTTT.

This clone was counted at least ten times. V usage is TRBV28 and J usage is TRBJ2-1, with a tentative D call TRBD2 (6 bases). Trimming cost V 5 bases and J 12 bases, with 11 bases left between them. This CDR3 contains 11 residues. Germline CDR1 reads MDHEN; CDR2 reads SYDVKM. CDR3 sequence reads: CASSGLFGQFF. For the CDR3, the DNA is TGTGCCAGCAGTGGACTATTTGGGCAGTTCTTC.

The rearrangement links TRBV7-2 to TRBJ2-7, with 13 nucleotides matching TRBD2. The ends lost 5 bases at V and 4 bases at J; junction bases unmatched: 5. The CDR3 runs to 15 residues. Germline assignment: CDR1 SGHTA and CDR2 FQGNSA. CDR3 in DNA: TGTGCCAGCAGCCGGACTAGCGGGAGTGGTTACGAGCAGTACTTC. Amino acid sequence: CASSRTSGSGYEQYF.

The V and J genes are TRBV6-5 and TRBJ1-4, with unresolved D. Trimming stripped 5 bases from V and 11 bases from J, with 18 bases between. Germline CDR1 is MNHEY and CDR2 is SVGAGI. There are 14 residues in the CDR3. CDR3: CASSVGRLLGKLFF. The DNA for the CDR3 is TGTGCCAGCAGTGTGGGCAGACTGCTTGGCAAACTGTTTTTT.

The V gene is TRBV15, the J gene TRBJ1-1; D gene ambiguous. CDR3 length: 14 residues. Trimming cost V 0 bases and J 10 bases, with 15 bases left between them. Germline assignment: CDR1 LNHNV and CDR2 YYDKDF (reference sequence). This CDR3 reads CATSRDGNRRRAFF. CDR3 nucleotide sequence: TGTGCCACCAGCAGAGATGGGAACCGCCGACGAGCTTTCTTT. Using reference TRBV15 and TRBJ1-1 for the parts outside the CDR3, the full variable domain is DAMVIQNPRYQVTQFGKPVTLSCSQTLNHNVMYWYQQKSSQAPKLLFHYYDKDFNNEADTPDNFQSRRPNTSFCFLDIRSPGLGDTAMYLCATSRDGNRRRAFFGQGTRLTVV.

This clone was found a few times. Other DNA sequences in the same sample also yield this CDR3. This chain links TRBV5-1 with TRBJ1-2, with TRBD1 as a possible D gene (5 bases). CDR3 length: 13 residues. V gave up 0 bases and J gave up 6 bases, with 9 bases separating them. Germline CDR1 and CDR2: SGHRS and YFSETQ. The CDR3, as DNA: TGCGCCAGCAGCTTGGGTTCGGGGGATGGCTACACCTTC. This codes for CASSLGSGDGYTF.

The sample holds many counts of this clone. The chain couples TRBV19 to TRBJ2-1, with 8 bases aligning to TRBD2. Germline V gene lookup returns CDR1 LNHDA and CDR2 SQIVND (reference sequence). The CDR3 is 14 amino acids. V shed 9 bases and J 6 bases; nucleotides not matched to a gene: 10. The CDR3, as DNA: TGTGCCAGCCTCCGGCTAGCGGGTGGCAATGAGCAGTTCTTC. Its translation: CASLRLAGGNEQFF.

There are a few counts of this clone. This chain links TRBV19 with TRBJ2-3; TRBD1 or TRBD2 may be the D gene (5 bases each). The CDR3 runs 15 residues. Trimming pared 8 bases from V and 0 bases from J, leaving 15 bases between. Germline assignment: CDR1 LNHDA and CDR2 SQIVND (reference sequence). The CDR3, as DNA: TGTGCCAGTGACTCCCGGGGCCTCAGCACAGATACGCAGTATTTT. Encoded protein: CASDSRGLSTDTQYF.

Only a few counts were recorded for this clone. This chain connects TRBV5-6 to TRBJ2-1; D is unresolved. This CDR3 comprises 13 residues. Germline values: CDR1 SGHDT, CDR2 YYEEEE. V lost 4 bases to trimming and J lost 4 bases, with 9 bases between them. The CDR3 DNA follows: TGTGCCAGCAGCCCAACAACTTACAATGAGCAGTTCTTC. Translating gives CASSPTTYNEQFF.